Described below is a single T cell receptor beta chain sequence and its context. 60 Vbeta and 13 Jbeta primers were used in PCR. Measured with immunoSEQ multiplex PCR; TCRdb has only the in-frame clones, and not every one. The sample yields roughly 280,000 clones, roughly two thirds seen once. This sample is part of a study of cytomegalovirus exposure and HLA in healthy donors. Trimming at V came to 6 bases and at J to 11 bases, leaving 8 bases not matched to a gene. This CDR3 is built from 12 residues. Germline lookup yields CDR1 SEHNR and CDR2 FQNEAQ (reference sequence). The chain carries TRBV7-9 and TRBJ1-1; 8 bases line up with TRBD1. Sequencing was done on a sample of PBMCs. This receptor was taken from a female donor in good health and CMV-seronegative. The CDR3 loop reads CASRGQGGEAFF. For the CDR3, the DNA is TGTGCCAGCAGAGGACAGGGAGGGGAGGCTTTCTTT.